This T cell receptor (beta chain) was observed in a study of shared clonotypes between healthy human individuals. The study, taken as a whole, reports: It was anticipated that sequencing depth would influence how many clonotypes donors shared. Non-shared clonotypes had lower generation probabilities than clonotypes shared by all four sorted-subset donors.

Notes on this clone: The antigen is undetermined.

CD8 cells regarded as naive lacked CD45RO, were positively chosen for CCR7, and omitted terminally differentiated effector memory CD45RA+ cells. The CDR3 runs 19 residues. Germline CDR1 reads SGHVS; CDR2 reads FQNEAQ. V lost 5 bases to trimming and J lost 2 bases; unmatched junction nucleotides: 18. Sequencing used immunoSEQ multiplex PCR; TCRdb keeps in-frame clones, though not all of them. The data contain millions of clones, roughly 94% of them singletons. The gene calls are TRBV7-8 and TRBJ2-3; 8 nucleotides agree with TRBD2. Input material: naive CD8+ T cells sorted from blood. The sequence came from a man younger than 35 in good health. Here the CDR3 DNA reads TGTGCCAGCAGCCCCCAAGGACTAGCCTGGGGGTGGGACACAGATACGCAGTATTTT. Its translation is CASSPQGLAWGWDTDTQYF.